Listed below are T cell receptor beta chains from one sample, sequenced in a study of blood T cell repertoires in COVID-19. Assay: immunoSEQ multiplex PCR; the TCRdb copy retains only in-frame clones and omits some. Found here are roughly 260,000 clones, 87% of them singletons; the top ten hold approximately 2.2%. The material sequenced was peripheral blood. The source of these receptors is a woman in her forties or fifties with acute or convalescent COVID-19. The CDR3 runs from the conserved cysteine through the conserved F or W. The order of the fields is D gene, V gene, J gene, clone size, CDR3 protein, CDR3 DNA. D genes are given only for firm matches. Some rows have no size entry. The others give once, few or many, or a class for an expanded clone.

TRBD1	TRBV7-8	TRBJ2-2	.	CASSFGRQGIENTGELFF	TGTGCCAGCAGCTTTGGCCGACAGGGAATCGAGAACACCGGGGAGCTGTTTTTT
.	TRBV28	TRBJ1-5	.	CASSSDQPQHF	TGTGCCAGCAGTTCCGATCAGCCCCAGCATTTT
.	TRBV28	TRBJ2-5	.	CASSLTPDSTTQYF	TGTGCCAGCAGTTTAACCCCGGACAGCACGACCCAGTACTTC
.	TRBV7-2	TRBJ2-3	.	CASSSVGTDTQYF	TGTGCCAGCAGCTCGGTCGGGACAGATACGCAGTATTTT
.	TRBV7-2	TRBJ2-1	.	CASSLASGGAVYEQFF	TGTGCCAGCAGCTTAGCGTCGGGGGGCGCGGTTTATGAGCAGTTCTTC
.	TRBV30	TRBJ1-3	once	CAGGAGAGPDTIYF	TGTGCGGGAGGGGCAGGCGCGGGTCCGGACACCATATATTTT
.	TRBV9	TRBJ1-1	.	CASSEGWNTEAFF	TGTGCCAGCAGCGAGGGGTGGAACACTGAAGCTTTCTTT
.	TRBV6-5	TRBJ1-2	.	CASSYSGEFYYYGYTF	TGTGCCAGCAGTTACTCCGGAGAATTCTATTACTATGGCTACACCTTC
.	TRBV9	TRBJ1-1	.	CASSVDPQGAEAFF	TGTGCCAGCAGCGTAGACCCCCAGGGCGCTGAAGCTTTCTTT
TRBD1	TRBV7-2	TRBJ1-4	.	CASSRTGGREKLFF	TGTGCCAGCAGCCGGACAGGGGGAAGGGAAAAACTGTTTTTT
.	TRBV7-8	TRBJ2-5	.	CASSRTVSQETQYF	TGTGCCAGCAGCAGGACAGTCTCCCAAGAGACCCAGTACTTC
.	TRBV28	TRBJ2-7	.	CASSFWDFSSYEQYF	TGTGCCAGCAGTTTCTGGGACTTTAGCTCCTACGAGCAGTACTTC
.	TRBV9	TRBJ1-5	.	CASSVVEGLEPQHF	TGTGCCAGCAGCGTAGTGGAGGGATTGGAGCCCCAGCATTTT
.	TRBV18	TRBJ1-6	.	CASSPGGSPLHF	TGTGCCAGCTCACCAGGAGGTTCACCCCTCCACTTT
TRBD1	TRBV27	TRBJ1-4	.	CASREQGRASEKLFF	TGTGCCAGCAGAGAACAGGGGCGGGCTAGTGAAAAACTGTTTTTT
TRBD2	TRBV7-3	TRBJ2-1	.	CASSPSGGPVEQFF	TGTGCCAGCAGCCCCTCGGGAGGGCCTGTTGAGCAGTTCTTC
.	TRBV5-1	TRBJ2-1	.	CASSRVGGNNEQFF	TGCGCCAGCAGCAGGGTAGGGGGAAACAATGAGCAGTTCTTC
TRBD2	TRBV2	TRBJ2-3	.	CASAWTSGSTDTQYF	TGTGCCAGCGCATGGACTAGCGGGAGCACAGATACGCAGTATTTT
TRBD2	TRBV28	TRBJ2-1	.	CALEREGGYNEQFF	TGTGCCCTAGAGCGGGAGGGGGGATACAATGAGCAGTTCTTC
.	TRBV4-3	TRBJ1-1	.	CASSQDPGENTEAFF	TGCGCCAGCAGCCAAGATCCAGGGGAGAACACTGAAGCTTTCTTT
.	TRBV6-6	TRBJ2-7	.	CASRMQVTYEQYF	TGTGCCAGCAGGATGCAGGTGACCTACGAGCAGTACTTC
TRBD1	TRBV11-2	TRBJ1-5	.	CASSGQGQPQHF	TGTGCCAGCAGCGGACAGGGTCAGCCCCAGCATTTT
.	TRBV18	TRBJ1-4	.	CASSPTGVNEKLFF	TGTGCCAGCTCACCGACAGGCGTTAATGAAAAACTGTTTTTT
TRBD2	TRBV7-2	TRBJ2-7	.	CASSQSGTSGAAYEQYF	TGTGCCAGCAGCCAATCCGGGACTAGCGGGGCAGCCTACGAGCAGTACTTC
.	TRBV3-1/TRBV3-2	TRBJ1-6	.	CASSQEGSGVSPLHF	TGTGCCAGCAGCCAAGAGGGGTCGGGGGTTTCACCCCTCCACTTT
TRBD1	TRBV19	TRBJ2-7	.	CASRPGQGAYEQYF	TGTGCCAGTAGACCGGGACAGGGGGCTTACGAGCAGTACTTC
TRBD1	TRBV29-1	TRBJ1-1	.	CSVEVQGAITEAFF	TGCAGCGTTGAGGTTCAGGGGGCTATCACTGAAGCTTTCTTT
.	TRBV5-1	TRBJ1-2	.	CASSLARVDYGYTF	TGCGCCAGCAGCCTGGCGCGGGTGGACTATGGCTACACCTTC
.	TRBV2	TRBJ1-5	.	CASSLQYSNQPQHF	TGTGCCAGCAGCTTACAGTATAGCAATCAGCCCCAGCATTTT
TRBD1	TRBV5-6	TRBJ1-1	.	CASSQTWDRGTEAFF	TGTGCCAGCAGCCAGACCTGGGACAGGGGCACTGAAGCTTTCTTT
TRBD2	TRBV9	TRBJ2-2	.	CASSVEPTSRPTGELFF	TGTGCCAGCAGCGTAGAACCGACTAGCCGGCCCACCGGGGAGCTGTTTTTT